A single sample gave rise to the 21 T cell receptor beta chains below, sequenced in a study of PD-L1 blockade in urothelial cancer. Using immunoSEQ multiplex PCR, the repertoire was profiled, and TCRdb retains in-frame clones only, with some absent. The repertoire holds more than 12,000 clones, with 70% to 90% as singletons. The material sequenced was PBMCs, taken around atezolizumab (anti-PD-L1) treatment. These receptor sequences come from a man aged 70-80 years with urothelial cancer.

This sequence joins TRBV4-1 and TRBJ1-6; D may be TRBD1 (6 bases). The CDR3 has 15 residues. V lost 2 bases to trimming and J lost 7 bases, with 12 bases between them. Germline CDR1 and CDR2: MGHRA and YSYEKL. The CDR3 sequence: CASSQIGQPNSPLHF. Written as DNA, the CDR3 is TGCGCCAGCAGCCAAATTGGACAGCCCAATTCACCCCTCCACTTT.

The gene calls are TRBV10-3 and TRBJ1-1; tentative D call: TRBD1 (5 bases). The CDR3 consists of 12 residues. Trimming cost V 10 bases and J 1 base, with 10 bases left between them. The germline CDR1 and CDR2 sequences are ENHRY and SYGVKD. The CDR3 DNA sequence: TGTGCCAGTGACGGGGGGAACACTGAAGCTTTCTTT. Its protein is CASDGGNTEAFF.

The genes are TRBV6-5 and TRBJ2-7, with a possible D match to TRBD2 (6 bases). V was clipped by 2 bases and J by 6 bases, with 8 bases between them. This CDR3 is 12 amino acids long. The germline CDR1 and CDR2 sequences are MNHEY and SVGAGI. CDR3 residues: CASSYGGSEQYF. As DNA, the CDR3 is TGTGCCAGCAGTTACGGAGGGAGCGAGCAGTACTTC.

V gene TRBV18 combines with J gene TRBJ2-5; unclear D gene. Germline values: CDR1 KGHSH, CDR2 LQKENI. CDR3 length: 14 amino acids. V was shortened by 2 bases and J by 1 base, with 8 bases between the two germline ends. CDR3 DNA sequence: TGTGCCAGCTCACCAGAGTACAGCCAAGAGACCCAGTACTTC. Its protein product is CASSPEYSQETQYF.

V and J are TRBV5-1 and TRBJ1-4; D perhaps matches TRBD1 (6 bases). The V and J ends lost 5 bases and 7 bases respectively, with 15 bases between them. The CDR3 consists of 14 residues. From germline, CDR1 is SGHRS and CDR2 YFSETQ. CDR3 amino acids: CASRGAHWREKLFF. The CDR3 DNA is TGCGCCAGCAGGGGGGCCCATTGGCGTGAAAAACTGTTTTTT.

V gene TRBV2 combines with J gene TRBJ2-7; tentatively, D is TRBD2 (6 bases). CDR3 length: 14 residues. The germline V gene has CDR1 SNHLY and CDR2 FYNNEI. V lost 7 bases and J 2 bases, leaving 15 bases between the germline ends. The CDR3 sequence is CASNRDWGAYEQYF. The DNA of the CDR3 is TGTGCCAGCAACCGGGACTGGGGGGCCTACGAGCAGTACTTC.

The CDR3 spells CAISGGGVDTGELFF. The CDR3 region has the DNA TGTGCCATCAGTGGCGGAGGGGTCGACACCGGGGAGCTGTTTTTT. The chain employs TRBV10-3 and TRBJ2-2; TRBD2 is a possible D gene (6 bases). Germline CDR1 is ENHRY and CDR2 is SYGVKD. Deletions cut 4 bases from V and 3 bases from J, with 12 bases between. The length of the CDR3 is 15 residues.

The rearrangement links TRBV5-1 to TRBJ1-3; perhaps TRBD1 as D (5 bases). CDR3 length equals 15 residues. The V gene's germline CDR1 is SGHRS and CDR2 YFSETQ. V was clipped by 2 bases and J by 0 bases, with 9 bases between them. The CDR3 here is CASSFPTDSGNTIYF. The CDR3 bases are TGCGCCAGCAGCTTCCCGACAGACTCTGGAAACACCATATATTTT.

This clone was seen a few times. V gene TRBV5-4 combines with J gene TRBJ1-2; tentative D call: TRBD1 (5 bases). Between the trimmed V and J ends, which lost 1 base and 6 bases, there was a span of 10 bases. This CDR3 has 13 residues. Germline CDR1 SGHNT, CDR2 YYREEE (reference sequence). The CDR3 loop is CASSLRGGNGYTF. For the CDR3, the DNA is TGTGCCAGCAGCTTGCGGGGGGGGAATGGCTACACCTTC.

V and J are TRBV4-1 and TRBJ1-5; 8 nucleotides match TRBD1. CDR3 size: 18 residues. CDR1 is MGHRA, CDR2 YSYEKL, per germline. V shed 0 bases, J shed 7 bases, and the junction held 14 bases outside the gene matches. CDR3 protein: CASSQDRGAGGLLQPQHF. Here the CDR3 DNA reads TGCGCCAGCAGCCAAGATCGCGGTGCAGGGGGCTTATTGCAGCCCCAGCATTTT.

The CDR3 spells CSAGRGAEQFF. The CDR3 DNA reads TGCAGTGCTGGGCGGGGGGCTGAGCAGTTCTTC. The chain links TRBV20-1 to TRBJ2-1; the match to TRBD2 covers 8 bases. Germline CDR1 DFQATT, CDR2 SNEGSKA (reference sequence). This CDR3 comprises 11 residues. Unmatched junction bases numbered 3, after V lost 5 bases and J lost 9 bases.

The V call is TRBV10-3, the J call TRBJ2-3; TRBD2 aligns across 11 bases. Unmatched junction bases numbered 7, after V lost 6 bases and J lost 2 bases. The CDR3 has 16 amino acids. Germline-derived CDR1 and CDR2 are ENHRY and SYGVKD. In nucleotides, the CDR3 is TGTGCCATCAGGCGGTCTAGCGGGGGGTTCACAGATACGCAGTATTTT. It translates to CAIRRSSGGFTDTQYF.

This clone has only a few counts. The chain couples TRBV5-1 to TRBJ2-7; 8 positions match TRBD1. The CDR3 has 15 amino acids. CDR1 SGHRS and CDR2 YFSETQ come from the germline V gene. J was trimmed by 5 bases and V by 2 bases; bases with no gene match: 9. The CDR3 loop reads CASSFRGQGVHEQYF. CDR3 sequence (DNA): TGCGCCAGCAGCTTCCGCGGACAGGGTGTACACGAGCAGTACTTC.

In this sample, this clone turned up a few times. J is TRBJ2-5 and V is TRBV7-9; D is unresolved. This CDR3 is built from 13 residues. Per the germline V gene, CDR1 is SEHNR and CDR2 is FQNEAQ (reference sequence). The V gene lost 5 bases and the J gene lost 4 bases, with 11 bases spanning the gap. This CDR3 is CASSPPNGETQYF. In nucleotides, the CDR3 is TGTGCCAGCAGCCCCCCTAACGGAGAGACCCAGTACTTC.

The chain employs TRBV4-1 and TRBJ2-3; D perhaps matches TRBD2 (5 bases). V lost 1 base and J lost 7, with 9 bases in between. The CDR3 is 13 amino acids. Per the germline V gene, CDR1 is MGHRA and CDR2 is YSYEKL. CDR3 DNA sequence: TGCGCCAGCAGCCAAGCAAGCGGCTATACGCAGTATTTT. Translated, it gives CASSQASGYTQYF.

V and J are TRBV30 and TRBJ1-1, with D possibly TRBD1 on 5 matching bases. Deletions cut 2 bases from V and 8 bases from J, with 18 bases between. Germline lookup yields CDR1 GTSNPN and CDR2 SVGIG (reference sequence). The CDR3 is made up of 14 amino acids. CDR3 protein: CAWSPGTPSGEAFF. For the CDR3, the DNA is TGTGCCTGGAGTCCCGGGACTCCTTCTGGGGAAGCTTTCTTT.

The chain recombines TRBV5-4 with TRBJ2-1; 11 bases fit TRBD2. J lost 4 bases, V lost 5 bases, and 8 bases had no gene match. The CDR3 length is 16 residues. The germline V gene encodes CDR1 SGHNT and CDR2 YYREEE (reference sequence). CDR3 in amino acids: CASRPPGTSGYNEQFF. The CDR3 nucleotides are TGTGCCAGCAGACCCCCCGGGACTAGCGGATACAATGAGCAGTTCTTC.

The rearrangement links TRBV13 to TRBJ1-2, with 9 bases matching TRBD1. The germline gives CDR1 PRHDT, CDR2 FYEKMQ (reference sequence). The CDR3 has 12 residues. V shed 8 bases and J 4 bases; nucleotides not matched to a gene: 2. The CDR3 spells CASGTGSYGYTF. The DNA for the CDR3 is TGTGCCAGCGGGACAGGGAGCTATGGCTACACCTTC.

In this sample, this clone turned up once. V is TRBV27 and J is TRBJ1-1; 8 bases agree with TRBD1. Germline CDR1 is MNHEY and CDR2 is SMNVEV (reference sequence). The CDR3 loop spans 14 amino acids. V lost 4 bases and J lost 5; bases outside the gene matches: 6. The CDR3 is CASSSLDRVTEAFF. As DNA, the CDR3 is TGTGCCAGCAGTTCCCTGGACAGGGTGACTGAAGCTTTCTTT.

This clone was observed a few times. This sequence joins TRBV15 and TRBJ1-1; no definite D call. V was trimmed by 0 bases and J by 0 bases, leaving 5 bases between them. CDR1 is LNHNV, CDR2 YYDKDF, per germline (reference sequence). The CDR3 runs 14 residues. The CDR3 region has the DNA TGTGCCACCAGCAGAGAACTGATGAACACTGAAGCTTTCTTT. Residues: CATSRELMNTEAFF.

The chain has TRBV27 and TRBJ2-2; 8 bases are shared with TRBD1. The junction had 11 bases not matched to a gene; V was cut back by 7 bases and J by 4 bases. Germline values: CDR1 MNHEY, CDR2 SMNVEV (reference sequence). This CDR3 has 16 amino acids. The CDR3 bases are TGTGCCAGCAATAACGGACAGGGCGGTTCCACCGGGGAGCTGTTTTTT. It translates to CASNNGQGGSTGELFF.